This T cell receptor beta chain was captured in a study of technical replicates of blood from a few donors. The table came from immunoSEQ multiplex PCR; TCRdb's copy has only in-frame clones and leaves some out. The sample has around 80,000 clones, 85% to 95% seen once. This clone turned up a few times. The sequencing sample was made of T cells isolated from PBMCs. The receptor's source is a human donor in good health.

DNA of the CDR3: TGTGCCAGCAGCTTAGTGCAGGGCCTAATGAACACTGAAGCTTTCTTT. As protein: CASSLVQGLMNTEAFF. This chain joins TRBV7-9 and TRBJ1-1; maybe TRBD1 (5 bases). Germline V CDR1 and CDR2: SEHNR, FQNEAQ (reference sequence). Trimming pared 1 base from V and 0 bases from J, leaving 12 bases between. CDR3 length: 16 residues.